These 17 T cell receptor beta chains share one sample of origin, sequenced in a study of OX40 agonist ivuxolimab in advanced cancers. Assay used: immunoSEQ multiplex PCR; TCRdb lists only in-frame clones, some missing. Of 65,000 to 95,000 clones detected, 84% appear once; the ten largest clones hold approximately 2.1%. The specimen was CD4+ or CD8+ T cells sorted from blood, collected in a trial of the OX40 agonist ivuxolimab. The receptor set was obtained from an adult with an advanced solid tumor such as melanoma, head and neck, liver or kidney cancer.

For the CDR3, the DNA is TGTGCCAGCAGCCAAGTGGGACAGGGACGGGAGGGCACCTACGAGCAGTACTTC. It is translated as CASSQVGQGREGTYEQYF. The chain joins TRBV14 to TRBJ2-7, with D possibly TRBD1 on 9 matching bases. Between the trimmed V and J ends, which lost 1 base and 2 bases, there was a span of 21 bases. The CDR3 is 18 residues long. Germline CDR1 is SGHDN and CDR2 is FVKESK.

The rearrangement joins TRBV7-2 to TRBJ1-2, with 8 positions matching TRBD1. Germline V lookup: CDR1 SGHTA, CDR2 FQGNSA. The CDR3 totals 14 residues. With 5 bases clipped from V and 7 bases from J, the junction kept 9 bases outside the gene matches. CDR3 in amino acids: CASSPILTGGGYTF. The CDR3 DNA reads TGTGCCAGCAGCCCTATACTTACAGGGGGTGGCTACACCTTC.

The chain has TRBV28 and TRBJ1-3; D call uncertain. There are 13 residues in the CDR3. Germline CDR1 and CDR2: MDHEN and SYDVKM. V was pared by 7 bases and J by 0 bases, with 7 bases between. CDR3 sequence reads: CASNLVSGNTIYF. Written as DNA, the CDR3 is TGTGCCAGCAACCTAGTCTCTGGAAACACCATATATTTT.

V is TRBV7-8 and J is TRBJ1-1, with 7 bases identical to TRBD1. The CDR3 length is 15 residues. CDR1 SGHVS and CDR2 FQNEAQ come from the germline V gene. The V gene end was trimmed by 5 bases and the J gene end by 1 base; junction bases not matched to a gene: 7. The CDR3 region has the DNA TGTGCCAGCAGCGCGACAGGGAAGAAGAACACTGAAGCTTTCTTT. It codes for CASSATGKKNTEAFF.

The V and J genes are TRBV11-1 and TRBJ2-5, with TRBD1 matching over 10 bases. The J call is in doubt because the DNA end fits TRBJ2-7 better. Germline V gene data show CDR1 as SGHAT and CDR2 as FQDESV (reference sequence). CDR3 length: 13 amino acids. The CDR3 DNA is TGTGCCAGCAGCTTAAGGACAGGGGGCGAGCAGTACTTC. This gives the protein CASSLRTGGEQYF.

The chain recombines TRBV29-1 with TRBJ1-1, with 9 bases fitting TRBD1. Germline V gene data show CDR1 as SQVTM and CDR2 as ANQGSEA. The ends lost 6 bases at V and 0 bases at J; junction bases unmatched: 14. The CDR3 runs to 17 residues. This CDR3 reads CSVEGTGKTPMNTEAFF. The CDR3 DNA sequence: TGCAGCGTCGAGGGGACAGGGAAAACTCCCATGAACACTGAAGCTTTCTTT.

This chain joins TRBV18 and TRBJ2-5; 7 bases agree with TRBD2. The CDR3 is 13 residues long. CDR1 and CDR2 (germline): KGHSH, LQKENI. V dropped 3 bases and J dropped 5; count of bases not matched to a gene: 3. CDR3 DNA sequence: TGTGCCAGCTCACCGGGACTAAGGGAGACCCAGTACTTC. Its translation is CASSPGLRETQYF. Looking up the rest from reference TRBV18 and TRBJ2-5 gives the full variable domain: NAGVMQNPRHLVRRRGQEARLRCSPMKGHSHVYWYRQLPEEGLKFMVYLQKENIIDESGMPKERFSAEFPKEGPSILRIQQVVRGDSAAYFCASSPGLRETQYFGPGTRLLVL.

The chain carries TRBV21-1 and TRBJ1-4. TRBV21-1 is assigned pseudogene status. The CDR3 length is 14 residues. This CDR3 reads CASSRSWRIEKLFF. The CDR3 nucleotides are TGTGCCAGCAGCCGGAGTTGGAGAATTGAAAAACTGTTTTTT.

The chain employs TRBV15 and TRBJ1-5, with D tentatively TRBD1 (5 bases). From germline, CDR1 is LNHNV and CDR2 YYDKDF (reference sequence). Trimming stripped 1 base from V and 4 bases from J, with 20 bases between. The CDR3 totals 18 residues. The CDR3 loop is CATSRGGAATLPNQPQHF. The CDR3 DNA is TGTGCCACCAGCAGAGGAGGGGCAGCAACCCTTCCTAATCAGCCCCAGCATTTT.

The V gene is TRBV5-4, the J gene TRBJ1-2; maybe TRBD1 (5 bases). Germline V gene data show CDR1 as SGHNT and CDR2 as YYREEE (reference sequence). V was trimmed by 0 bases and J by 8 bases, leaving 11 bases between them. This CDR3 has 13 amino acids. CDR3 sequence (DNA): TGTGCCAGCAGCTTGGCCGGGGCGAGGGGCTACACCTTC. This gives the protein CASSLAGARGYTF.

This clone has only one observation. A read error may account for a junction end that differs from germline. The rearrangement uses TRBV27 and TRBJ2-2; 8 bases map to TRBD2. In germline, CDR1 is MNHEY, CDR2 SMNVEV (reference sequence). CDR3 length: 16 amino acids. The CDR3 DNA reads TGTGCCAGCGGTTTATACGGCGCGGGGGGCACCGGGGAGCTGTTTTTT. Amino acid sequence: CASGLYGAGGTGELFF.

V usage is TRBV5-1 and J usage is TRBJ2-7, with TRBD1 identical over 9 bases. With V trimmed by 2 bases and J by 5 bases, 8 bases remained unmatched. This CDR3 region has 15 residues. Germline V gene data show CDR1 as SGHRS and CDR2 as YFSETQ. CDR3 protein: CASSLGTGPNHEQYF. As DNA, the CDR3 is TGCGCCAGCAGCTTAGGGACAGGGCCTAACCACGAGCAGTACTTC.

This chain links TRBV5-1 with TRBJ1-1, with unresolved D. Germline assignment: CDR1 SGHRS and CDR2 YFSETQ. This CDR3 has 13 residues. V was trimmed by 7 bases and J by 4 bases, leaving 14 bases between them. CDR3 nucleotide sequence: TGCGCCAGCTCCGGGCTAGGGTTCACTGAAGCTTTCTTT. It is translated as CASSGLGFTEAFF. Looking up the rest from reference TRBV5-1 and TRBJ1-1 gives the full variable domain: KAGVTQTPRYLIKTRGQQVTLSCSPISGHRSVSWYQQTPGQGLQFLFEYFSETQRNKGNFPGRFSGRQFSNSRSEMNVSTLELGDSALYLCASSGLGFTEAFFGQGTRLTVV.

The chain links TRBV5-1 to TRBJ2-3, with D maybe TRBD1 (6 bases). CDR3 length: 14 amino acids. Trimming took off 4 bases at V and 9 bases at J, with 18 bases between the two ends. From germline, CDR1 is SGHRS and CDR2 YFSETQ. The CDR3 protein is CASSPRTVTGTQYF. As DNA, the CDR3 is TGCGCCAGCAGCCCCCGGACAGTCACAGGGACGCAGTATTTT.

The J gene is TRBJ1-5, the V gene TRBV6-5; D is perhaps TRBD1 (5 bases). This CDR3 contains 12 residues. From germline, CDR1 is MNHEY and CDR2 SVGAGI. The CDR3 bases are TGTGTCTCCGGGACCGCTAATCAGCCCCAGCATTTT. It codes for CVSGTANQPQHF.

The V gene is TRBV11-2, the J gene TRBJ2-2, with 9 bases that match TRBD2. Germline assignment: CDR1 SGHAT and CDR2 FQNNGV. This CDR3 has 15 residues. J gave up 7 bases and V 1 base, and 4 bases lay outside the gene matches. CDR3 in amino acids: CASSLASGKVGELFF. CDR3 coding DNA: TGTGCCAGCAGCTTAGCTAGCGGGAAGGTCGGGGAGCTGTTTTTT.

This rearrangement joins TRBV10-1 to TRBJ1-1, with a weak D call TRBD1 (5 bases). Trimming stripped 9 bases from V and 2 bases from J, with 13 bases between. This CDR3 region has 13 residues. The V gene's germline CDR1 is WNHNN and CDR2 SYGVQD (reference sequence). CDR3 bases: TGCGCCAGGGGGGGAACGCCAAACACTGAAGCTTTCTTT. The encoded protein is CARGGTPNTEAFF.